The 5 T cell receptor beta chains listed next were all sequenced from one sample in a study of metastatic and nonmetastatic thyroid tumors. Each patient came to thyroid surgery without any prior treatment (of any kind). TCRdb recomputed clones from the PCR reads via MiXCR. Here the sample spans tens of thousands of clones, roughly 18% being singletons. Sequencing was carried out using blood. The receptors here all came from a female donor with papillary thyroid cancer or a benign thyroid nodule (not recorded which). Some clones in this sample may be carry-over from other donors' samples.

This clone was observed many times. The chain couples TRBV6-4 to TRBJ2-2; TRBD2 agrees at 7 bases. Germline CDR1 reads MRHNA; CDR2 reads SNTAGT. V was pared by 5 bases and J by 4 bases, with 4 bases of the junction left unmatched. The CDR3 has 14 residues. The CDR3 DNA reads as TGTGCCAGCAGTCAGGGCGGGAGCACCGGGGAGCTGTTTTTT. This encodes CASSQGGSTGELFF.

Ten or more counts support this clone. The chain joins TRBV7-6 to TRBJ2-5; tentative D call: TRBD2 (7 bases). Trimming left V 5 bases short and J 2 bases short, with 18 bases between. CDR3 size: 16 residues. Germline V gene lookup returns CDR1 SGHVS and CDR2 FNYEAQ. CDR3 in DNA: TGTGCCAGCAGCCTTATACAGGGAGGGGCACAAGAGACCCAGTACTTC. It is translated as CASSLIQGGAQETQYF.

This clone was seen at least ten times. This CDR3 reads CASSPNNLPGGEQYF. CDR3 bases: TGTGCCAGCAGCCCTAACAACCTCCCCGGGGGCGAGCAGTACTTC. The chain is built from TRBV11-1 and TRBJ2-7, with D possibly TRBD2 on 6 matching bases. Germline assignment: CDR1 SGHAT and CDR2 FQDESV (reference sequence). Trimming took off 5 bases at V and 6 bases at J, with 20 bases between the two ends. The CDR3 has 15 residues.

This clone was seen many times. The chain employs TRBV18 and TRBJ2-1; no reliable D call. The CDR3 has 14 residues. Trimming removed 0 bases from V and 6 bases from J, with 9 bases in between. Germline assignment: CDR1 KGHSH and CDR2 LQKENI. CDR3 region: CASSPPARSNEQFF. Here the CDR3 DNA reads TGTGCCAGCTCACCACCGGCTCGCTCCAATGAGCAGTTCTTC.

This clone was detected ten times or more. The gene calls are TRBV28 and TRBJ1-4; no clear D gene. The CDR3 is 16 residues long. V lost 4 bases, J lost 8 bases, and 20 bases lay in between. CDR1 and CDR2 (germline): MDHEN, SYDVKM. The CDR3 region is CASSSPSRGYGEKLFF. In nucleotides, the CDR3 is TGTGCCAGCAGTTCCCCCTCTCGAGGGTACGGAGAAAAACTGTTTTTT.